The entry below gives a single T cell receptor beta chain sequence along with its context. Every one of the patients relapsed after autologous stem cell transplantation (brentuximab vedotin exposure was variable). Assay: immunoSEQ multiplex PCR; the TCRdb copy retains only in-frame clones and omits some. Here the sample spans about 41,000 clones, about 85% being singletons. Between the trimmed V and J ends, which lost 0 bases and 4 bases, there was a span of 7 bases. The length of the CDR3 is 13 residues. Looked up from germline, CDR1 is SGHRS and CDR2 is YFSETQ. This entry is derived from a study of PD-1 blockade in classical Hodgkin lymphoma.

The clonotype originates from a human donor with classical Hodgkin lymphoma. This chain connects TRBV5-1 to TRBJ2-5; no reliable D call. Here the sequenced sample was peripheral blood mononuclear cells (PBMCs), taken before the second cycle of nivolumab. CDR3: CASSLDQPETQYF. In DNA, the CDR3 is TGCGCCAGCAGCTTGGACCAACCAGAGACCCAGTACTTC.